A selection of T cell receptor beta chains follows, all from one sample in a study of post-analysis software for immune sequencing data. Each CDR3 protein is one row after TCRdb ran MiXCR on the PCR reads. The sample lists 750,000 to 900,000 distinct CDR3 sequences; 40% to 55% were seen once. The sample consisted of blood. The receptors were sampled from a girl under 18 with multiple sclerosis. CDR3s include the opening cysteine and the closing phenylalanine or tryptophan. D genes are given only for firm matches. Clone size is not always given. Where it is, it says once, few, many or a class for expanded clones.

d_call	clone_size	v_call	j_call	cdr3_nt	cdr3_aa
TRBD1	.	TRBV27	TRBJ1-4	TGTGCCAGCAGCCCTACAGGGGTAAATGAAAAACTGTTTTTT	CASSPTGVNEKLFF
TRBD2	few	TRBV14	TRBJ2-7	TGTGCCAGCAGCCCGGATAGCGGGATAGGCTTTTACGAGCAGTACTTC	CASSPDSGIGFYEQYF
.	many	TRBV7-8	TRBJ2-7	TGTGCCAGCAGCTTAGTAGGGTTGGGCTACGAGCAGTACTTC	CASSLVGLGYEQYF
.	.	TRBV6-2/TRBV6-3	TRBJ1-1	TGTGCCAGCGGATTTGAATTGAGAGCTTTCTTT	CASGFELRAFF
.	.	TRBV7-9	TRBJ1-4	TGTGCCAGCAGCTTCGTAAGACGGTCGGCAACTAATGAAAAACTGTTTTTT	CASSFVRRSATNEKLFF
.	.	TRBV27	TRBJ2-1	TGTGCCAGCAGTTGGGGGACACCGTACAATGAGCAGTTCTTC	CASSWGTPYNEQFF
.	.	TRBV3-1	TRBJ2-3	TGTGCCAGCAGCCAAGGACCAGCACGGGGCACAGATACGCAGTATTTT	CASSQGPARGTDTQYF
TRBD2	.	TRBV6-5	TRBJ2-3	TGTGCCAGCAGTTTAAGCGGGAGCGTACTAGGTGATACGCAGTATTTT	CASSLSGSVLGDTQYF
TRBD1	.	TRBV15	TRBJ2-7	TGTGCCACCAGCGGGGGGACAGGGGGTTACGAGCAGTACTTC	CATSGGTGGYEQYF
TRBD1	.	TRBV5-1	TRBJ2-7	TGCGCCAGCAGCTTGGGACAGGGGGCCCCCTACGAGCAGTACTTC	CASSLGQGAPYEQYF
TRBD2	.	TRBV19	TRBJ2-5	TGTGCCAGTAGTATAGACCGGGGAGGGCCAATGGAGACCCAGTACTTC	CASSIDRGGPMETQYF
TRBD1	once	TRBV20-1	TRBJ2-1	TGCAGTGCTGACAGAGGCCGGGACAGGTACAATGAGCAGTTCTTC	CSADRGRDRYNEQFF
.	few	TRBV27	TRBJ2-3	TGTGCCAGCGGGGAGGACGGCGATACGCAGTATTTT	CASGEDGDTQYF
TRBD2	.	TRBV12-3/TRBV12-4	TRBJ2-1	TGTGCCAGCAGTCGACTAGCGGCAGACAATGAGCAGTTCTTC	CASSRLAADNEQFF
TRBD2	few	TRBV5-1	TRBJ2-7	TGCGCCAGCCGGCCCGTTACTAGCGGGAAGACCTACGAGCAGTACTTC	CASRPVTSGKTYEQYF
TRBD1	.	TRBV19	TRBJ2-7	TGTGCCAGTAGTCCCAGGGGGCGCGGGTACGAGCAGTACTTC	CASSPRGRGYEQYF
TRBD1	.	TRBV29-1	TRBJ1-4	TGCAGCGTTGGGACAGGGGGTACTAATGAAAAACGGTTTTTT	CSVGTGGTNEKRFF
TRBD2	.	TRBV12-3/TRBV12-4	TRBJ2-3	TGTGCCAGCAGTTTGGCCAGCGGGAGCCGCCCAGATACGCAGTATTTT	CASSLASGSRPDTQYF
.	.	TRBV12-3/TRBV12-4	TRBJ2-3	TGTGCCAGCACCTCCCCAGATACGCAGTATTTT	CASTSPDTQYF
TRBD2	.	TRBV28	TRBJ2-3	TGTGCCAGTCCGAGAAGCCCGACGGGACTAGATCCCACAGATACGCAGTATTTT	CASPRSPTGLDPTDTQYF
TRBD2	few	TRBV4-1	TRBJ2-1	TGCGCCAGCAGCTGGTCTAGCGGAGCCTACAATGAGCAGTTCTTC	CASSWSSGAYNEQFF
.	.	TRBV5-6	TRBJ1-1	TGTGCCAGCAGTGGTGAAGGAAGGCCCGCGGCCACTGAAGCTTTCTTT	CASSGEGRPAATEAFF
.	few	TRBV7-2	TRBJ2-7	TGTGCCAGCAGCTTAGTCATCTACGAGCAGTACTTC	CASSLVIYEQYF
TRBD2	few	TRBV12-3/TRBV12-4	TRBJ2-5	TGTGCCAGCAGGCCGGGAGGTTCGGAGACCCAGTACTTC	CASRPGGSETQYF
.	.	TRBV20-1	TRBJ1-1	TGCAGTGCTAGGATTGGGGGTCGAGCGGTGGGCACTGAAGCTTTCTTT	CSARIGGRAVGTEAFF
.	.	TRBV5-5	TRBJ2-5	TGTGCCAGCAGCTTGGGGGCCATAGTTACGGACTACCAAGAGACCCAGTACTTC	CASSLGAIVTDYQETQYF
.	.	TRBV4-2	TRBJ2-1	TGTGCCAGCAGCCGGGAGGGGGGAGCTAGCGGTTACTCCTACAATGAGCAGTTCTTC	CASSREGGASGYSYNEQFF
TRBD2	.	TRBV6-5	TRBJ2-1	TGTGCCAGCAGTTACGGGGGGGCTAGCGGGGGCATCTACAATGAGCAGTTCTTC	CASSYGGASGGIYNEQFF
.	.	TRBV7-9	TRBJ2-3	TGTGCCAGCGGATATGTCGGTACAGATACGCAGTATTTT	CASGYVGTDTQYF
TRBD2	.	TRBV4-2	TRBJ2-2	TGTGCCAGCAGCCAAGAGGGAGCGGGAGTGGCCGGGGAGCTGTTTTTT	CASSQEGAGVAGELFF
TRBD2	.	TRBV4-2	TRBJ2-7	TGTGCCAGCAGCCCCCGACTAGCGGGAGCCCTATACGAGCAGTACTTC	CASSPRLAGALYEQYF
.	few	TRBV12-3/TRBV12-4	TRBJ1-1	TGTGCCAGCATCCTGGACAGATTGAACACTGAAGCTTTCTTT	CASILDRLNTEAFF
.	.	TRBV28	TRBJ2-7	TGTGCCAGCAGTTTTGGGGGAAAGAGCTACGAGCAGTACTTC	CASSFGGKSYEQYF
.	few	TRBV9	TRBJ2-1	TGTGCCAGCAGCGTAGCTCAGTTAAGCTCCTACAATGAGCAGTTCTTC	CASSVAQLSSYNEQFF
.	once	TRBV6-6	TRBJ1-1	TGTGCCGGCAGTTACACGCCTACAGGTCCCAACACTGAAGCTTTCTTT	CAGSYTPTGPNTEAFF
.	.	TRBV2	TRBJ2-5	TGTGCCAGCAGTGACTTGGCTCAAGAGACCCAGTACTTC	CASSDLAQETQYF